These 10 T cell receptor beta chains share one sample of origin, sequenced in a study of PD-1 blockade in classical Hodgkin lymphoma. Time point in this sample: cycle 4 day 1 (C4D1), after more than five weeks of nivolumab. Patients all relapsed after autologous stem cell transplantation, and there was variation in brentuximab vedotin exposure. Generated by immunoSEQ multiplex PCR, the TCRdb table keeps only in-frame clones and is missing some. The sample has more than 85,000 clones, approximately 89% seen once. The sample was peripheral blood mononuclear cells (PBMCs), taken before the fourth cycle of nivolumab. The receptors were sampled from a human donor with classical Hodgkin lymphoma.

The chain is built from TRBV19 and TRBJ1-5; D gene ambiguous. Per the germline V gene, CDR1 is LNHDA and CDR2 is SQIVND (reference sequence). CDR3 size: 13 residues. The ends were cut back, 7 bases at V and 4 bases at J, with 11 bases in the middle. CDR3 bases: TGTGCCAGTAATTTTCGAGTTAATCAGCCCCAGCATTTT. Protein: CASNFRVNQPQHF.

This clone was recorded a few times. The CDR3 here is CASSEGGGELFF. The DNA of the CDR3 is TGCGCCAGCAGTGAGGGGGGCGGGGAGCTGTTTTTT. This chain joins TRBV10-1 and TRBJ2-2; the D gene could be TRBD1 or TRBD2 (5 bases each). This CDR3 contains 12 residues. CDR1 is WNHNN, CDR2 SYGVQD, per germline (reference sequence). The V end was cut by 2 bases, the J end by 7 bases, with 5 bases between.

This chain uses TRBV27 with TRBJ2-7; D tentatively fits TRBD1 or TRBD2 (5 bases each). Germline CDR1 and CDR2: MNHEY and SMNVEV (reference sequence). V lost 5 bases, J lost 3 bases, and 14 bases lay in between. CDR3 length: 14 amino acids. CDR3 loop: CASSRVGAGYEQYF. The CDR3, as DNA: TGTGCCAGCAGTCGGGTAGGGGCGGGCTACGAGCAGTACTTC.

This clone was detected only once. CDR3 region: CASSLNIYTGNGANVLTF. DNA of the CDR3: TGCGCCAGCAGCTTGAACATATATACAGGGAACGGGGCCAACGTCCTGACTTTC. The chain combines TRBV5-1 with TRBJ2-6, with a possible D match to TRBD1 (6 bases). The CDR3 is 18 amino acids. Trimming pared 1 base from V and 4 bases from J, leaving 18 bases between. Germline assignment: CDR1 SGHRS and CDR2 YFSETQ.

The chain employs TRBV7-9 and TRBJ2-1, with 15 bases fitting TRBD2. CDR3 length: 16 residues. Germline CDR1 is SEHNR and CDR2 is FQNEAQ (reference sequence). Germline trimming cut 4 bases from V and 9 bases from J; bases unmatched to any gene: 7. The CDR3 bases are TGTGCCAGCAGCTCGGGACTAGCGGGAGGCCAGGGTGAGCAGTTCTTC. As protein: CASSSGLAGGQGEQFF.

This clone was detected once. V and J are TRBV30 and TRBJ1-1, with D possibly TRBD1 on 5 matching bases. The CDR3 length is 14 residues. V was shortened by 3 bases and J by 2 bases, with 13 bases between the two germline ends. The germline CDR1 and CDR2 sequences are GTSNPN and SVGIG (reference sequence). The CDR3 sequence: CAWSWGGANTEAFF. The DNA for the CDR3 is TGTGCCTGGAGCTGGGGAGGGGCTAACACTGAAGCTTTCTTT.

V and J are TRBV5-3 and TRBJ2-3; 7 bases line up with TRBD2. TRBV5-3 is noted as an ORF with a role that remains uncertain. The trim removed 2 bases at V and 6 bases at J, leaving 6 bases unmatched. The CDR3 extends over 14 amino acids. CDR3 sequence reads: CARSFSGRGDTQYF. The CDR3 bases are TGTGCCAGAAGCTTTAGCGGGCGCGGCGATACGCAGTATTTT.

The chain links TRBV19 to TRBJ2-7, with 9 bases identical to TRBD2. V shed 3 bases and J 0 bases; nucleotides not matched to a gene: 3. CDR1 is LNHDA, CDR2 SQIVND, per germline (reference sequence). The CDR3 contains 15 residues. CDR3 sequence reads: CASSISSGVSYEQYF. Here the CDR3 DNA reads TGTGCCAGTAGTATTTCTAGCGGGGTCTCCTACGAGCAGTACTTC.

This chain joins TRBV28 and TRBJ2-1, with 7 bases matching TRBD1. The germline V gene encodes CDR1 MDHEN and CDR2 SYDVKM. CDR3 length: 15 amino acids. V gave up 5 bases and J gave up 6 bases; unmatched junction bases: 10. The CDR3 coding sequence is TGTGCCAGCAGTAGAGTGACAGGGTTCCTCAATGAGCAGTTCTTC. Encoded protein: CASSRVTGFLNEQFF. The variable domain in full, completed from reference TRBV28 and TRBJ2-1, reads DVKVTQSSRYLVKRTGEKVFLECVQDMDHENMFWYRQDPGLGLRLIYFSYDVKMKEKGDIPEGYSVSREKKERFSLILESASTNQTSMYLCASSRVTGFLNEQFFGPGTRLTVL.

Written as DNA, the CDR3 is TGTGCCAGCAGCTTAGTAGGTGGGAGAGTAACAGATACGCAGTATTTT. Its translation is CASSLVGGRVTDTQYF. This sequence joins TRBV11-2 and TRBJ2-3, with D maybe TRBD2 (5 bases). CDR1 is SGHAT, CDR2 FQNNGV, per germline. The length of the CDR3 is 16 residues. The V end was cut by 1 base, the J end by 3 bases, with 14 bases between.